The 3 T cell receptor beta chains given below trace back to one sample, sequenced in a study of CD8+ T cells in alopecia areata. Extracted RNA was reverse transcribed, and the resulting cDNA served as sequencing template. Clones were sequenced by immunoSEQ multiplex PCR, and TCRdb holds only the in-frame ones, with some missing. The table has tens of thousands of clones, around 71% seen once; the top ten hold about 21%. Treatment denoted: oral pan-JAK inhibitor, 5-10 mg twice daily. The starting material was CD8+ T cells sorted from blood, obtained at week 4, from a patient treated with tofacitinib. These receptors all come from a human donor with alopecia areata.

V gene TRBV27 combines with J gene TRBJ2-1, with D unresolved. CDR3 size: 12 residues. V lost 3 bases and J lost 7, with 7 bases in between. Germline CDR1 and CDR2: MNHEY and SMNVEV (reference sequence). This CDR3 is CASSLAGNEQFF. The CDR3 nucleotides read TGTGCCAGCAGTTTGGCCGGGAATGAGCAGTTCTTC.

The chain employs TRBV29-1 and TRBJ1-2, with TRBD1 identical over 8 bases. Germline V gene lookup returns CDR1 SQVTM and CDR2 ANQGSEA. The CDR3 spans 14 residues. Losses at the gene ends were 4 bases for V and 0 bases for J; bases not matched to a gene: 4. DNA of the CDR3: TGCAGCGTTGCCGGGACAGGTACTAACTATGGCTACACCTTC. This encodes CSVAGTGTNYGYTF.

This chain uses TRBV29-1 with TRBJ1-1, with D perhaps TRBD1 (6 bases). The CDR3 is 12 residues long. Germline CDR1 reads SQVTM; CDR2 reads ANQGSEA. Trimming cost V 7 bases and J 1 base, with 10 bases left between them. CDR3 sequence reads: CSGQTGNTEAFF. The DNA of the CDR3 is TGCAGCGGACAGACAGGGAACACTGAAGCTTTCTTT.